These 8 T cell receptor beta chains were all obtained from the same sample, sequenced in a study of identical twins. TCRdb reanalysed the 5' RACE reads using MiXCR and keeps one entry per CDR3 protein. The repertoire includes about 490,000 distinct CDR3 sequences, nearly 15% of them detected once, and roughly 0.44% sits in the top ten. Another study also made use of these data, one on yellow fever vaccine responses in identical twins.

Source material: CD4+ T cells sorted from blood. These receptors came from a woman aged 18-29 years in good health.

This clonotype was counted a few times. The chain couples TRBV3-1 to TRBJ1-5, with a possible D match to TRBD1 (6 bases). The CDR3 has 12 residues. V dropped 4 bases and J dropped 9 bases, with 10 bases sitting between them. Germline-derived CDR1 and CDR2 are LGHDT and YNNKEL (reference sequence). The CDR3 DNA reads TGTGCCAGCAGCCTCCTAGGGGGGCCCCAGCATTTT. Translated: CASSLLGGPQHF.

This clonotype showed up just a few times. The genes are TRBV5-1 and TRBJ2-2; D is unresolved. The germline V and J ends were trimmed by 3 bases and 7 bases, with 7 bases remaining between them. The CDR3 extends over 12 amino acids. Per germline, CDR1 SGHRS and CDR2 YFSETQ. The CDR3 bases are TGCGCCAGCAGCTCGGCCTACGGGGAGCTGTTTTTT. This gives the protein CASSSAYGELFF.

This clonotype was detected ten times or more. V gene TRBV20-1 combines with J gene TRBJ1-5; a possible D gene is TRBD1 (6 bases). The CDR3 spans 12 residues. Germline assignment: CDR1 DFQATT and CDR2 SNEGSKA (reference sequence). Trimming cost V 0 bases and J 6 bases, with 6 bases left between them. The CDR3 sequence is CSAREGGQPQHF. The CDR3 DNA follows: TGCAGTGCTAGAGAAGGGGGTCAGCCCCAGCATTTT.

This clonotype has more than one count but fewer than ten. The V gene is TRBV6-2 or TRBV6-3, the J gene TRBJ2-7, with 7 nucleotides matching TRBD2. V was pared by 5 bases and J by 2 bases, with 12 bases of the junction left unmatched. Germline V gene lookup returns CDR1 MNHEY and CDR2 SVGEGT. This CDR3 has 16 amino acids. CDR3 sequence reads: CASSNYITSAAYEQYF. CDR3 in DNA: TGTGCCAGCAGTAACTATATAACTAGCGCCGCCTACGAGCAGTACTTC.

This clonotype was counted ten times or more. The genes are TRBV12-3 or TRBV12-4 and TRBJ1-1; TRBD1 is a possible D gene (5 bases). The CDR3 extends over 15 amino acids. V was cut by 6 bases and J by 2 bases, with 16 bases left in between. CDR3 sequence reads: CASSPPGGVNTEAFF. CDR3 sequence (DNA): TGTGCCAGCAGCCCCCCCGGGGGGGTAAACACTGAAGCTTTCTTT.

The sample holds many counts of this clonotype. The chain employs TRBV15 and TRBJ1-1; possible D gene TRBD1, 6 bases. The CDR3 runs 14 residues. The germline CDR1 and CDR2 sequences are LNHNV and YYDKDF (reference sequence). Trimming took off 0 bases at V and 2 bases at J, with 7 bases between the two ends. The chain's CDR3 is CATSRDRGNTEAFF. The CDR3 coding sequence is TGTGCCACCAGCAGAGACAGGGGAAACACTGAAGCTTTCTTT.

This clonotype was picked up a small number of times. The CDR3 loop is CSVGAPRGPLHF. DNA of the CDR3: TGCAGCGTGGGGGCCCCTAGGGGACCCCTCCACTTT. This sequence joins TRBV29-1 and TRBJ1-6; D may be TRBD1 (6 bases). This CDR3 has 12 amino acids. The germline V gene has CDR1 SQVTM and CDR2 ANQGSEA. With 6 bases removed from V and 12 bases from J, the gap between germline ends came to 15 bases.

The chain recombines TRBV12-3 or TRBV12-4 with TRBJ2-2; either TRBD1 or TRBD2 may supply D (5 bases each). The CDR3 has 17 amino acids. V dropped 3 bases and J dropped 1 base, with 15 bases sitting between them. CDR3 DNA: TGTGCCAGCAGTTTTTCTTTCAGGGAGAGGAACACCGGGGAGCTGTTTTTT. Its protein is CASSFSFRERNTGELFF.